This TCR beta chain was identified during a study of shared clonotypes between healthy human individuals (dated by TCRdb to 2018 to 2021). With regard to the full study: The cohort comprised a couple of women and a few men aged 18 to 49 years. Per donor, three plates each were used for CD4 naive and CD4 memory, two for CD8 naive, and one for CD8 memory. The study deeply sequenced blood TCR repertoires of about 5 healthy adults to estimate repertoire size and the extent of clonotype sharing between individuals. To increase sequencing depth and limit assay-specific biases, different laboratories used diverse techniques to prepare libraries and sequence TCR repertoires. Leukapheresis yielded between about 0.85 and 10 billion PBMCs per donor. The research as a whole found: Sampling was restricted to blood, and TCR repertoires in tissue are likely to differ from TCR repertoires in blood. Naive subsets generally had larger estimated clonotype richness than memory subsets. Incomplete sequencing was indicated by rarefaction of sorted-subset datasets, despite the large sequencing depth. Because the study included only a small number of donors, the genetic and exposure-history diversity represented was limited. Compared with non-shared clonotypes, clonotypes shared by all four sorted-subset donors had higher generation probabilities. Sharing across a few donors was observed for approximately 5% of naive CD4, 3.5% of naive CD8, 2.3% of memory CD4, and about 0.39% of memory CD8 clonotypes. Pairwise subsampling indicated that sequencing depth was expected to affect the degree of clonotype sharing among donors.

TCR CDR3 regions were amplified from genomic DNA by multiplex PCR using the deep immunoSEQ assay. Genomic DNA extracted from each cell subset was distributed evenly over all wells of several immunoSEQ 96-well plates, and each plate served as one replicate. For sorted subsets, approximately 200 ng of genomic DNA, equivalent to roughly 33,000 T cell genomes, went into each replicate PCR. Purified libraries were measured with a Qubit 3.0 fluorometer, size-checked on a Bioanalyzer 2100, and measured again with the KAPA Library Quantification kit. Each immunoSEQ 96-well plate was sequenced on its own single-read 150-cycle Illumina NextSeq 550 flow cell. In the authors' own workflow: Because the immunoSEQ output included only junctional sequences and no quality scores, the filtering could not be the same as the filtering used for full-length reads. Sequences were annotated with PyIR, a Python wrapper for IgBLAST v1.9, using IMGT germline references to assign V/J genes and CDR3. Reads were removed for weak V/J assignments (E-value above 1e-6), missing CDR3, stop codons, out-of-frame junctions, or ambiguous translated residues. V3J clonotypes were defined as sequences sharing the same inferred V gene, J gene, and CDR3 amino acid sequence. Percentage overlap between repertoires was calculated by dividing the number of shared unique clonotypes by the size of the smaller repertoire. Repertoire richness was assessed with RTK rarefaction, the Chao1 estimator, and Recon v2.1 estimates of unobserved clonotypes. Generation probabilities for all TCRbeta clonotypes obtained by the gDNA method from a few donors were computed using OLGA. TCRdb's version of the immuneACCESS table is confined to in-frame rearrangements and falls short of the full clone set. An unresolved V gene accounts for under half of the shortfall where checked; the remainder is of unknown origin. Clone size and the V and J calls come from that table; the DNA yielded D and trimming. The sample has about 2.1 million clones on record, 85% to 95% of them singletons. The ten largest clonotypes hold more than 1.5% of the sample.

A word on this clone: Its antigen remains unidentified. Base quality data are lacking; no much larger clone is found one base away.

For the CD8 naive samples, CD45RO-negative cells were positively selected for CCR7, yielding a CD45RA+CCR7+ population from which TemRA cells were excluded. The donors were healthy, HIV-negative adults who had no recently reported acute infections or vaccinations. All donors were Caucasian adults living in Nashville, Tennessee, USA. After blood collection by leukapheresis, PBMCs were isolated using Ficoll-Histopaque density gradient centrifugation and then cryopreserved in the vapor phase of liquid nitrogen. Analytical flow cytometry was used to check the purity and quantity of each magnetically sorted T cell population. From each sorted fraction, genomic DNA was isolated and quantified by UV absorbance on a Nanodrop 2000c. The CDR3 covers 17 residues, taking in both the cysteine and the phenylalanine. Only CDR3 DNA remains: 51 bases, in frame from the first base. The CDR1 and CDR2 encoded by the germline V gene are SGHRS and YFSETQ. V loses 0 bases, J loses 1 base, and the germline ends lie 13 bases apart.

The chain is made from TRBV5-1 and TRBJ2-2; the D gene is perhaps TRBD2, from 6 matching bases. The sequence was obtained from a man in his late teens or twenties in good health. Some clones in this sample may be carry-over from other donors' samples. What was sequenced was naive CD8+ T cells from PBMCs. This specimen's cell subset or site label, per the study, means: CD45RA+CCR7+. The sequence in DNA is TGCGCCAGCAGCTTGGGCGTAGCGGTTTTGAACACCGGGGAGCTGTTTTTT. This is translated as CASSLGVAVLNTGELFF. This CDR3, with the reference TRBV5-1 and TRBJ2-2 proteins standing in past its ends, gives the full variable domain KAGVTQTPRYLIKTRGQQVTLSCSPISGHRSVSWYQQTPGQGLQFLFEYFSETQRNKGNFPGRFSGRQFSNSRSEMNVSTLELGDSALYLCASSLGVAVLNTGELFFGEGSRLTVL.